One and the same sample provided the 2 T cell receptor beta chains below, sequenced in a study of blood T cell repertoires in COVID-19. Data came from immunoSEQ multiplex PCR; TCRdb stores just in-frame clones and leaves some out. Among around 53,000 clones listed, around nine tenths were seen once. The sample taken for sequencing was peripheral blood. These receptors were obtained from a man aged 45-60 years with acute or convalescent COVID-19.

This clone occurred once. The V and J genes are TRBV12-3 or TRBV12-4 and TRBJ1-2, with no clear D. The CDR3 has 12 amino acids. The V and J ends lost 5 bases and 7 bases respectively, with 11 bases between them. CDR3 in DNA: TGTGCCAGCAGTCCCGGGAATGCTGGCTACACCTTC. It translates to CASSPGNAGYTF.

The rearrangement links TRBV27 to TRBJ2-6, with 7 nucleotides matching TRBD1. The length of the CDR3 is 20 residues. CDR1 MNHEY and CDR2 SMNVEV come from the germline V gene (reference sequence). V dropped 5 bases and J dropped 2; count of bases not matched to a gene: 18. CDR3 sequence: CASSGYLTGSPTPGANVLTF. The CDR3, as DNA: TGTGCCAGCAGTGGCTACCTGACAGGGTCCCCGACCCCTGGGGCCAACGTCCTGACTTTC.